This T cell receptor beta chain emerged from a study of shared clonotypes between healthy human individuals. Study context: CD4 naive and memory got three plates each, CD8 naive two, CD8 memory one.

Overall study results and limits: The diversity represented, both genetic and in exposure history, was limited by few donors.

Over several immunoSEQ plates, each subset's genomic DNA was distributed in even portions. The table came from immunoSEQ multiplex PCR; TCRdb's copy has only in-frame clones and leaves some out. The sample consists of roughly 2.4 million clones, 95% of them appearing once. About this clone: The antigen is unknown.

Per germline, CDR1 LGHNA and CDR2 YNFKEQ. The ends were cut back, 1 base at V and 0 bases at J, with 7 bases in the middle. The CDR3 spans 14 residues. The chain has TRBV4-2 and TRBJ2-7; D is unresolved. Sequenced: naive CD4+ T cells sorted from blood. Subset: CD45RA+ positively selected. The TCR originated in a man aged 18 to 29 in good health. CDR3 in amino acids: CASSQGDSSYEQYF. CDR3 nucleotide sequence: TGTGCCAGCAGCCAAGGCGACTCCTCCTACGAGCAGTACTTC.